These 32 T cell receptor beta chains came from one sample sequenced in a study of shared clonotypes between healthy human individuals. Profiled with immunoSEQ multiplex PCR; TCRdb holds only in-frame clones, not every one. The sample carries about 660,000 clones, about 74% recorded once. What was sequenced was memory CD4+ T cells sorted from blood. As to subset: CD45RA-negative fraction. These receptors originate from a young woman in good health.

The chain links TRBV13 to TRBJ2-7, with D possibly being TRBD1 or TRBD2 (6 bases each). V lost 5 bases and J lost 4, with 21 bases in between. Germline V gives CDR1 PRHDT, CDR2 FYEKMQ (reference sequence). The CDR3 consists of 16 residues. The chain's CDR3 is CASSPLFGRRGYEQYF. CDR3 sequence (DNA): TGTGCCAGCAGCCCACTTTTTGGGAGGAGGGGGTACGAGCAGTACTTC.

The rearrangement uses TRBV6-6 and TRBJ2-5; 8 positions agree with TRBD1. Germline V gene data show CDR1 as MNHNY and CDR2 as SVGAGI (reference sequence). Unmatched junction bases numbered 8, after V lost 6 bases and J lost 2 bases. The CDR3 covers 15 residues. The CDR3 reads CASSRGQGGQETQYF. The CDR3 coding sequence is TGTGCCAGCAGCCGAGGACAGGGTGGGCAAGAGACCCAGTACTTC.

A single count supports this clone. This chain uses TRBV13 with TRBJ2-7, with TRBD1 matching 11 bases. The V segment lost 3 bases and the J segment 0 bases; nucleotides outside the gene matches: 7. This CDR3 has 17 residues. Germline assignment: CDR1 PRHDT and CDR2 FYEKMQ (reference sequence). The CDR3 nucleotides are TGTGCCAGCAGCTTGTCGGGACAGGGGGTGTTCTCCTACGAGCAGTACTTC. Its protein product is CASSLSGQGVFSYEQYF.

In this sample, this clone turned up a few times. V is TRBV2 and J is TRBJ1-2; TRBD1 aligns across 9 bases. V shed 7 bases and J 8 bases; nucleotides not matched to a gene: 14. From germline, CDR1 is SNHLY and CDR2 FYNNEI. The CDR3 is 15 amino acids. CDR3 residues: CASNHPGQGVGGYTF. In DNA, the CDR3 is TGTGCCAGCAACCACCCGGGACAGGGAGTAGGAGGCTACACCTTC.

The chain employs TRBV7-3 and TRBJ2-7; 8 bases fit TRBD2. The CDR3 has 13 residues. Per the germline V gene, CDR1 is SGHTA and CDR2 is FQGTGA. The trim removed 2 bases at V and 3 bases at J, leaving 0 bases unmatched. The CDR3 loop is CASSLLAGYEQYF. CDR3 DNA sequence: TGTGCCAGCAGCTTACTAGCGGGCTACGAGCAGTACTTC.

This chain uses TRBV28 with TRBJ1-2; TRBD1 is a possible D gene (5 bases). The CDR3 contains 15 residues. Germline V CDR1 and CDR2: MDHEN, SYDVKM. Between the trimmed V and J ends, which lost 7 bases and 4 bases, there was a span of 19 bases. The CDR3 coding sequence is TGTGCCAGCATTGACGCCACAGGTGGCGCCTATGGCTACACCTTC. It translates to CASIDATGGAYGYTF.

This clone has more than one count but fewer than ten. The rearrangement links TRBV28 to TRBJ2-2; D is possibly TRBD2 (5 bases). V lost 11 bases and J lost 5, with 15 bases in between. In germline, CDR1 is MDHEN, CDR2 SYDVKM. The CDR3 is 13 residues long. The CDR3 here is CAGLAGGTGELFF. In DNA form, the CDR3 reads TGTGCCGGTTTAGCCGGAGGTACCGGGGAGCTGTTTTTT.

The chain joins TRBV5-1 to TRBJ2-7; D possibly corresponds to TRBD2 (6 bases). This CDR3 comprises 15 residues. In germline, CDR1 is SGHRS, CDR2 YFSETQ. The germline V and J ends were trimmed by 6 bases and 3 bases, with 19 bases remaining between them. The DNA of the CDR3 is TGCGCCAGCAAAGAACGGGCGGGAAGAGACTACGAGCAGTACTTC. It yields the protein CASKERAGRDYEQYF.

This clone was seen only a few times. This sequence joins TRBV9 and TRBJ1-2; D gene uncertain. The CDR3 contains 12 residues. Germline-derived CDR1 and CDR2 are SGDLS and YYNGEE. V lost 5 bases, J lost 8 bases, and 13 bases lay in between. The CDR3: CASRDVLWGYTF. The CDR3 coding sequence is TGTGCCAGCAGGGACGTTCTATGGGGCTACACCTTC.

Regarding this clone: The identical CDR3 is also encoded by other nucleotide sequences in the sample. The chain uses TRBV7-9 and TRBJ2-3; maybe TRBD2 (5 bases). This CDR3 has 16 residues. The V gene's germline CDR1 is SEHNR and CDR2 FQNEAQ (reference sequence). Trimming took 1 base from V and 1 from J, leaving 12 bases between them. CDR3 DNA sequence: TGTGCCAGCAGCTTAGGGACGGGGAGCCGCACAGATACGCAGTATTTT. It yields the protein CASSLGTGSRTDTQYF.

The chain employs TRBV21-1 and TRBJ2-3; the table assigns TRBD2, which was not confirmed against the DNA. TRBV21-1 is classified as a pseudogene. The CDR3 runs to 14 residues. The CDR3 spells CASPLGLGADTQYF. DNA of the CDR3: TGTGCCAGCCCCTTGGGACTGGGGGCAGATACGCAGTATTTT.

The chain joins TRBV11-2 to TRBJ2-7, with a tentative D call TRBD2 (5 bases). V lost 5 bases and J lost 6, with 20 bases in between. The germline CDR1 and CDR2 sequences are SGHAT and FQNNGV. The length of the CDR3 is 15 residues. CDR3 nucleotides: TGTGCCAGCAGCCTACTACCCGTGGAGGCGCTCGAGCAGTACTTC. Translating gives CASSLLPVEALEQYF.

The chain employs TRBV6-6 and TRBJ1-3, with 7 bases that match TRBD1. Germline CDR1 reads MNHNY; CDR2 reads SVGAGI (reference sequence). V gave up 6 bases and J gave up 3 bases; unmatched junction bases: 11. This CDR3 has 16 residues. CDR3 in DNA: TGTGCCAGCAGCCCCCCACGACAGGGTTTTGGAAACACCATATATTTT. This gives the protein CASSPPRQGFGNTIYF.

The CDR3 DNA reads TGTGCCAGCAGTACAGCGCGGGTGAACGAGCAGTACTTC. Its protein is CASSTARVNEQYF. This rearrangement joins TRBV16 to TRBJ2-7, with a weak D call TRBD2 (5 bases). Germline V gene lookup returns CDR1 KGHSY and CDR2 FQNENV. The V gene lost 6 bases and the J gene lost 5 bases, with 14 bases spanning the gap. This CDR3 has 13 amino acids.

Notes on this clone: Other DNA sequences in this specimen translate into the identical CDR3. The rearrangement uses TRBV14 and TRBJ2-1, with D tentatively TRBD2 (6 bases). The germline V and J ends were trimmed by 1 base and 3 bases, with 13 bases remaining between them. This CDR3 has 16 residues. The germline V gene has CDR1 SGHDN and CDR2 FVKESK. This chain's CDR3 is CASSQGLAAYYNEQFF. The CDR3 nucleotides are TGTGCCAGCAGCCAAGGTTTAGCGGCCTACTACAATGAGCAGTTCTTC.

The V gene is TRBV10-2, the J gene TRBJ1-2; the D is unclear. Looked up from germline, CDR1 is WSHSY and CDR2 is SAAADI. V was clipped by 2 bases and J by 8 bases, with 6 bases between them. The length of the CDR3 is 11 residues. CDR3 coding DNA: TGCGCCAGCAGTGAGAATGCCGGCTACACCTTC. Translation gives CASSENAGYTF.

This clone was seen repeatedly, ten times or more. The chain combines TRBV11-2 with TRBJ1-3; tentative D call: TRBD1 (5 bases). The V and J ends lost 5 bases and 7 bases respectively, with 15 bases between them. The CDR3 loop spans 14 amino acids. The germline V gene encodes CDR1 SGHAT and CDR2 FQNNGV. The CDR3 reads CASSPGTRGNTIYF. For the CDR3, the DNA is TGTGCCAGCAGCCCCGGGACCCGGGGGAACACCATATATTTT.

In its sample, this clone was seen a few times. The chain joins TRBV18 to TRBJ2-1; no definite D call. The CDR3 extends over 15 amino acids. Germline CDR1 reads KGHSH; CDR2 reads LQKENI. The V end lost 1 base, the J end lost 4 bases, and 11 bases lay between the germline ends. The CDR3 loop is CASSPREPTYNEQFF. The CDR3 nucleotides are TGTGCCAGCTCACCACGGGAACCAACATACAATGAGCAGTTCTTC.

This clone was recorded once. The chain couples TRBV11-2 to TRBJ1-2, with D perhaps TRBD1 (6 bases). Germline V lookup: CDR1 SGHAT, CDR2 FQNNGV. The V and J ends lost 1 base and 5 bases respectively, with 8 bases between them. This CDR3 has 13 amino acids. CDR3 amino acids: CASSLGRGYGYTF. The DNA for the CDR3 is TGTGCCAGCAGCTTAGGGAGGGGGTATGGCTACACCTTC.

This clone came up a few times. The CDR3 DNA is TGTGCCAGCAGTCGGACTAGCGGGAGGATGGAGACCCAGTACTTC. As protein: CASSRTSGRMETQYF. The chain couples TRBV6-5 to TRBJ2-5; 14 bases align to TRBD2. CDR3 length: 15 residues. CDR1 MNHEY and CDR2 SVGAGI come from the germline V gene. V lost 5 bases and J lost 5; bases outside the gene matches: 4.

This chain links TRBV10-1 with TRBJ2-4; 7 nucleotides align to TRBD2. The germline V gene has CDR1 WNHNN and CDR2 SYGVQD (reference sequence). Trimming removed 1 base from V and 10 bases from J; junction bases left unmatched: 4. The CDR3 has 13 residues. CDR3 nucleotides: TGCGCCAGCAGTGAGTTGATGGGGGGGATTCAGTACTTC. The encoded protein is CASSELMGGIQYF.

This chain links TRBV25-1 with TRBJ2-3; 9 positions match TRBD1. The germline V gene encodes CDR1 MGHDK and CDR2 SYGVNS. The V gene end was trimmed by 4 bases and the J gene end by 3 bases; junction bases not matched to a gene: 8. The CDR3 contains 16 residues. The CDR3 region is CASSGVEDRGTDTQYF. The CDR3, as DNA: TGTGCCAGCAGTGGTGTAGAGGACAGGGGTACAGATACGCAGTATTTT.

The chain employs TRBV19 and TRBJ2-1, with TRBD2 matching 10 bases. Losses at the gene ends were 7 bases for V and 6 bases for J; bases not matched to a gene: 15. Germline CDR1 and CDR2: LNHDA and SQIVND (reference sequence). This CDR3 has 17 residues. The CDR3 DNA reads TGTGCCAGTACATCCCCCGGCCTAGCGGGAGCGGGCAATGAGCAGTTCTTC. Translated: CASTSPGLAGAGNEQFF.

The chain carries TRBV5-1 and TRBJ2-1; 7 bases fit TRBD2. Looked up from germline, CDR1 is SGHRS and CDR2 is YFSETQ. J lost 2 bases, V lost 4 bases, and 6 bases had no gene match. This CDR3 is 15 amino acids long. CDR3 coding DNA: TGCGCCAGCAGCCCGGCGGGGGTCCCCTACAATGAGCAGTTCTTC. This translates into CASSPAGVPYNEQFF. The whole variable domain, filled in from reference TRBV5-1 and TRBJ2-1, reads KAGVTQTPRYLIKTRGQQVTLSCSPISGHRSVSWYQQTPGQGLQFLFEYFSETQRNKGNFPGRFSGRQFSNSRSEMNVSTLELGDSALYLCASSPAGVPYNEQFFGPGTRLTVL.

The V call is TRBV28, the J call TRBJ2-1; D gene unclear. Looked up from germline, CDR1 is MDHEN and CDR2 is SYDVKM. Trimming left V 6 bases short and J 15 bases short, with 15 bases between. The CDR3 consists of 11 residues. Written as DNA, the CDR3 is TGTGCCAGCAGAACATATTCGCTTTTGTTCTTC. Protein sequence: CASRTYSLLFF.

This chain connects TRBV7-2 to TRBJ2-5; 16 bases are a match to TRBD2. CDR1 is SGHTA and CDR2 is FQGNSA in the germline V gene. The CDR3 extends over 17 amino acids. J was trimmed by 3 bases and V by 1 base; bases with no gene match: 2. The DNA of the CDR3 is TGTGCCAGCAGCTTAGGGGGACTAGCGGGAGGGAAAGAGACCCAGTACTTC. Protein: CASSLGGLAGGKETQYF.

The rearrangement links TRBV5-5 to TRBJ1-3; 8 nucleotides align to TRBD1. The CDR3 runs 16 residues. The germline V gene encodes CDR1 SGHKS and CDR2 YYEKEE (reference sequence). Trimming removed 1 base from V and 2 bases from J; junction bases left unmatched: 5. CDR3 sequence reads: CASSLSGQGTGNTIYF. The CDR3 DNA is TGTGCCAGCAGCTTGTCAGGACAGGGAACTGGAAACACCATATATTTT.

This chain connects TRBV27 to TRBJ1-2; D not resolved. Trimming pared 4 bases from V and 0 bases from J, leaving 9 bases between. The CDR3 extends over 14 amino acids. Per germline, CDR1 MNHEY and CDR2 SMNVEV (reference sequence). The CDR3 sequence is CASSSGLANYGYTF. CDR3 sequence (DNA): TGTGCCAGCAGTTCGGGCCTTGCTAACTATGGCTACACCTTC.

The gene calls are TRBV5-6 and TRBJ1-2, with TRBD1 matching over 8 bases. Unmatched junction bases numbered 8, after V lost 3 bases and J lost 4 bases. The CDR3 runs to 15 residues. The germline gives CDR1 SGHDT, CDR2 YYEEEE. This CDR3 reads CASSSKDREIYGYTF. The DNA for the CDR3 is TGTGCCAGCAGCTCTAAGGACAGGGAAATCTATGGCTACACCTTC.

CDR3 sequence: CASNPGGARGNTIYF. CDR3 in DNA: TGTGCCAGCAACCCGGGGGGGGCGCGAGGAAACACCATATATTTT. The rearrangement links TRBV28 to TRBJ1-3; maybe TRBD1 (6 bases). The germline gives CDR1 MDHEN, CDR2 SYDVKM. Between the trimmed V and J ends, which lost 7 bases and 4 bases, there was a span of 17 bases. This CDR3 has 15 amino acids.

For this clone: Within the sample, other DNA sequences also encode this same CDR3. The chain has TRBV5-1 and TRBJ2-7; 7 positions match TRBD2. The trim removed 0 bases at V and 6 bases at J, leaving 6 bases unmatched. The germline V gene has CDR1 SGHRS and CDR2 YFSETQ. The length of the CDR3 is 14 residues. CDR3 protein: CASSLGTSGLEQYF. As DNA, the CDR3 is TGCGCCAGCAGCTTGGGGACTAGTGGTCTCGAGCAGTACTTC.

The chain joins TRBV19 to TRBJ1-1; TRBD1 matches at 7 bases. The CDR3 contains 16 residues. Germline CDR1 LNHDA, CDR2 SQIVND (reference sequence). V shed 1 base, J shed 5 bases, and the junction held 10 bases outside the gene matches. This CDR3 reads CASSIGRQGGRTEAFF. The CDR3, as DNA: TGTGCCAGTAGTATAGGGCGTCAGGGGGGAAGGACTGAAGCTTTCTTT.